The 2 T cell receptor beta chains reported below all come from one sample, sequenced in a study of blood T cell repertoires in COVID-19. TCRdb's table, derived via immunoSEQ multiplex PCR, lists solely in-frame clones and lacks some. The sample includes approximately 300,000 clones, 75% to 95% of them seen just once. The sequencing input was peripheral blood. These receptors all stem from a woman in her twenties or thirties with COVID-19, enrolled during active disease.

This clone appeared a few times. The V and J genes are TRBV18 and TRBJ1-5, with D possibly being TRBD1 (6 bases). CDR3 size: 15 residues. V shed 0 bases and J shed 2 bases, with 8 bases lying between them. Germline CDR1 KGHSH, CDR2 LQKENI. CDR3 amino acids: CASSPPNRGNQPQHF. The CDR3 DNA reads TGTGCCAGCTCACCACCGAACAGGGGCAATCAGCCCCAGCATTTT.

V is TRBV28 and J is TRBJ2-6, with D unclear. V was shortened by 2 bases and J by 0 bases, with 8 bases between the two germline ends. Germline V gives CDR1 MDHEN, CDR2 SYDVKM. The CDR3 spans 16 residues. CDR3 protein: CASSLVGDSGANVLTF. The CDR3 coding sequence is TGTGCCAGCAGTTTAGTCGGAGACTCTGGGGCCAACGTCCTGACTTTC.